The 7 T cell receptor beta chains presented below share a single source sample, sequenced in a study of blood T cell repertoires in COVID-19. TCRdb's table, derived via immunoSEQ multiplex PCR, lists solely in-frame clones and lacks some. The sample yields some 150,000 clones, over 70% seen once. The material sequenced was peripheral blood. The source is a man aged 45-60 years who had recovered from COVID-19.

This chain links TRBV19 with TRBJ2-1; 8 bases are shared with TRBD1. Germline values: CDR1 LNHDA, CDR2 SQIVND (reference sequence). This CDR3 has 14 amino acids. V dropped 3 bases and J dropped 7; count of bases not matched to a gene: 5. The chain's CDR3 is CASSISQGANEQFF. CDR3 bases: TGTGCCAGTAGTATTAGCCAGGGGGCGAATGAGCAGTTCTTC.

The chain couples TRBV5-1 to TRBJ2-7; 9 positions agree with TRBD1. J lost 6 bases, V lost 0 bases, and 13 bases had no gene match. Germline V gene sequence: CDR1 SGHRS, CDR2 YFSETQ. The CDR3 spans 17 residues. The CDR3: CASSLGDRVKGLLEQYF. The CDR3, as DNA: TGCGCCAGCAGCTTGGGGGACAGGGTGAAAGGACTCCTCGAGCAGTACTTC.

The chain links TRBV11-3 to TRBJ2-7, with D possibly TRBD2 on 5 matching bases. CDR3 size: 13 residues. The V end was cut by 0 bases, the J end by 6 bases, with 9 bases between. The V gene's germline CDR1 is SGHNT and CDR2 YENEEA. In DNA form, the CDR3 reads TGTGCCAGCAGCTTAGAACGCCGGGGCGAGCAGTACTTC. Translating it yields CASSLERRGEQYF.

The CDR3 coding sequence is TGTGCCAGCAGCTTAGGACAGGGGTGGGACACTGAAGCTTTCTTT. The encoded protein is CASSLGQGWDTEAFF. The chain is built from TRBV5-6 and TRBJ1-1; the match to TRBD1 covers 9 bases. Per the germline V gene, CDR1 is SGHDT and CDR2 is YYEEEE. Trimming at V came to 2 bases and at J to 3 bases, leaving 5 bases not matched to a gene. The CDR3 sequence is 15 residues long. Drawing the rest from reference TRBV5-6 and TRBJ1-1, the complete variable domain is DAGVTQSPTHLIKTRGQQVTLRCSPKSGHDTVSWYQQALGQGPQFIFQYYEEEERQRGNFPDRFSGHQFPNYSSELNVNALLLGDSALYLCASSLGQGWDTEAFFGQGTRLTVV.

The chain uses TRBV13 and TRBJ2-7; TRBD1 aligns across 11 bases. This CDR3 region has 15 residues. Germline CDR1 is PRHDT and CDR2 is FYEKMQ (reference sequence). V was clipped by 5 bases and J by 2 bases; unmatched bases: 5. In DNA, the CDR3 is TGTGCCAGCAGCAAAGGGGGACAGGGGGCCTACGAGCAGTACTTC. Translating it yields CASSKGGQGAYEQYF. Variable domain in full (rest from reference TRBV13 and TRBJ2-7): AAGVIQSPRHLIKEKRETATLKCYPIPRHDTVYWYQQGPGQDPQFLISFYEKMQSDKGSIPDRFSAQQFSDYHSELNMSSLELGDSALYFCASSKGGQGAYEQYFGPGTRLTVT.

The J gene is TRBJ1-4, the V gene TRBV27; D is ambiguous. V was clipped by 5 bases and J by 8 bases, with 9 bases between them. From germline, CDR1 is MNHEY and CDR2 SMNVEV (reference sequence). The CDR3 runs 12 residues. CDR3 sequence: CASSNREEKLFF. CDR3 DNA: TGTGCCAGCAGTAACCGGGAAGAAAAACTGTTTTTT.

The rearrangement links TRBV2 to TRBJ1-2; D is uncertain. This CDR3 spans 11 amino acids. CDR1 and CDR2 from the germline V gene are SNHLY and FYNNEI. V lost 7 bases to trimming and J lost 8 bases, with 11 bases between them. CDR3 DNA: TGTGCCAGCACCTATACGCGGGGCTACACCTTC. As protein: CASTYTRGYTF.